Following are 32 T cell receptor beta chains from one sample sequenced in a study of shared clonotypes between healthy human individuals. Here immunoSEQ multiplex PCR was the method, and the copy in TCRdb shows in-frame clones only, minus some. The sample holds under 1,100,000 clones, about 75% seen once. The sequenced sample was memory CD4+ T cells sorted from blood. Subset defined: CD45RA-negative fraction. These receptors were taken from a man between 18 and 29 years old in good health.

This clone was detected only a few times. This specimen includes other DNA sequences encoding the same CDR3. The chain recombines TRBV7-6 with TRBJ2-3; D possibly uses TRBD1 or TRBD2 (5 bases each). V lost 5 bases to trimming and J lost 6 bases, with 12 bases between them. The CDR3 length is 13 residues. Germline V gives CDR1 SGHVS, CDR2 FNYEAQ. CDR3 in amino acids: CASSRDRGDTQYF. DNA of the CDR3: TGTGCCAGCAGCCGGGACCGCGGGGATACGCAGTATTTT.

CDR3: CASSLRTAQGNEQYF. As DNA, the CDR3 is TGCGCCAGCAGCTTGCGAACTGCTCAGGGGAACGAGCAGTACTTC. The V call is TRBV5-1, the J call TRBJ2-7; tentatively, D is TRBD1 (6 bases). Trimming left V 1 base short and J 5 bases short, with 16 bases between. Germline V gene lookup returns CDR1 SGHRS and CDR2 YFSETQ. The CDR3 contains 15 residues.

For this clone: This same CDR3 is encoded by further DNA sequences in the sample. This sequence joins TRBV28 and TRBJ2-2; perhaps TRBD2 as D (7 bases). Deletions cut 7 bases from V and 5 bases from J, with 14 bases between. CDR1 and CDR2 (germline): MDHEN, SYDVKM. This CDR3 is 14 amino acids long. CDR3 region: CASTSGGATGELFF. Here the CDR3 DNA reads TGTGCCAGCACCTCGGGGGGCGCAACCGGGGAGCTGTTTTTT.

This rearrangement joins TRBV5-1 to TRBJ2-3; D is undetermined. Germline CDR1 and CDR2: SGHRS and YFSETQ. V was shortened by 4 bases and J by 2 bases, with 8 bases between the two germline ends. The CDR3 has 13 residues. The CDR3 loop is CASSRDNTDTQYF. The CDR3, as DNA: TGCGCCAGCAGCAGAGATAACACAGATACGCAGTATTTT.

This chain joins TRBV6-6 and TRBJ1-5; 8 bases match TRBD1. Trimming took 6 bases from V and 7 from J; bases not matched to a gene: 8. Germline V lookup: CDR1 MNHNY, CDR2 SVGAGI (reference sequence). CDR3 length equals 14 residues. DNA of the CDR3: TGTGCCAGCAGGGCCGGACAGGGAGGGCAGCCCCAGCATTTT. Translation gives CASRAGQGGQPQHF.

The rearrangement joins TRBV27 to TRBJ2-7, with TRBD2 identical over 7 bases. The CDR3 totals 14 residues. The junction had 13 bases not matched to a gene; V was cut back by 7 bases and J by 7 bases. Germline assignment: CDR1 MNHEY and CDR2 SMNVEV (reference sequence). The CDR3 loop is CASTTRAPGGEQYF. The CDR3 DNA follows: TGTGCCAGCACCACTAGGGCCCCGGGAGGAGAGCAGTACTTC.

This clone is a singleton in its sample. CDR3 amino acids: CAIRPASGGLHVGELFF. The CDR3 region has the DNA TGTGCCATCAGACCCGCTAGCGGGGGGCTCCATGTCGGGGAGCTGTTTTTT. V gene TRBV10-3 combines with J gene TRBJ2-2; 11 positions match TRBD2. The V gene's germline CDR1 is ENHRY and CDR2 SYGVKD. The length of the CDR3 is 17 residues. Trimming cost V 6 bases and J 7 bases; bases outside gene matches: 13.

This clone was counted at least ten times. This sample also contains other DNA sequences that code for the same CDR3. The chain combines TRBV30 with TRBJ1-2; tentative D call: TRBD1 (6 bases). Germline values: CDR1 GTSNPN, CDR2 SVGIG (reference sequence). V dropped 0 bases and J dropped 6 bases, with 14 bases sitting between them. This CDR3 is 14 amino acids long. The CDR3 sequence: CAWSVRQGSDGYTF. The CDR3 nucleotides are TGTGCCTGGAGTGTACGGCAGGGGTCGGATGGCTACACCTTC.

The chain has TRBV5-1 and TRBJ2-7; D assignment may be TRBD1 or TRBD2 (5 bases each). The CDR3 is 12 amino acids. Trimming stripped 0 bases from V and 7 bases from J, with 8 bases between. Per the germline V gene, CDR1 is SGHRS and CDR2 is YFSETQ. CDR3 protein: CASSLVGREQYF. The CDR3 DNA is TGCGCCAGCAGCTTGGTGGGACGGGAGCAGTACTTC.

The J gene is TRBJ2-5, the V gene TRBV27, with 10 nucleotides matching TRBD2. V gave up 6 bases and J gave up 2 bases; unmatched junction bases: 9. The CDR3 is 16 amino acids. Germline V gene sequence: CDR1 MNHEY, CDR2 SMNVEV (reference sequence). The CDR3 protein is CASRSLGSGRQETQYF. As DNA, the CDR3 is TGTGCCAGCAGGTCCCTAGGTAGCGGGAGGCAAGAGACCCAGTACTTC.

V and J are TRBV9 and TRBJ2-2; D is perhaps TRBD1 (6 bases). The germline CDR1 and CDR2 sequences are SGDLS and YYNGEE. The CDR3 spans 15 residues. V was shortened by 3 bases and J by 1 base, with 10 bases between the two germline ends. The CDR3 protein is CASSAPGQNTGELFF. DNA of the CDR3: TGTGCCAGCAGCGCACCGGGACAGAACACCGGGGAGCTGTTTTTT.

The V and J genes are TRBV13 and TRBJ2-1, with TRBD1 as a possible D gene (5 bases). V gave up 4 bases and J gave up 4 bases, with 17 bases separating them. The CDR3 length is 16 residues. Per germline, CDR1 PRHDT and CDR2 FYEKMQ (reference sequence). In DNA form, the CDR3 reads TGTGCCAGCAGCTCCTACAGGATCACCCAGTACAATGAGCAGTTCTTC. Amino acids: CASSSYRITQYNEQFF.

This rearrangement joins TRBV6-5 to TRBJ1-4; the match to TRBD1 covers 10 bases. CDR1 and CDR2 from the germline V gene are MNHEY and SVGAGI. The ends lost 2 bases at V and 3 bases at J; junction bases unmatched: 3. CDR3 length: 16 amino acids. The CDR3 DNA reads TGTGCCAGCAGTTACGGGACAGGGGCGTCTAATGAAAAACTGTTTTTT. Translating it yields CASSYGTGASNEKLFF.

This chain connects TRBV5-5 to TRBJ2-5; 9 bases are a match to TRBD1. CDR1 SGHKS and CDR2 YYEKEE come from the germline V gene (reference sequence). J was trimmed by 2 bases and V by 4 bases; bases with no gene match: 15. This CDR3 region has 18 residues. The CDR3 sequence: CASSLVGYGTGLQETQYF. In DNA, the CDR3 is TGTGCCAGCAGCCTTGTCGGATACGGGACAGGGCTGCAAGAGACCCAGTACTTC.

The chain recombines TRBV7-2 with TRBJ1-1; D uncertain. V lost 5 bases, J lost 6 bases, and 13 bases lay in between. The CDR3 totals 13 residues. Per germline, CDR1 SGHTA and CDR2 FQGNSA. The DNA of the CDR3 is TGTGCCAGCAGCCCTTGGGTCTCTTCTGAAGCTTTCTTT. Its protein product is CASSPWVSSEAFF. The variable domain in full, completed from reference TRBV7-2 and TRBJ1-1, reads GAGVSQSPSNKVTEKGKDVELRCDPISGHTALYWYRQSLGQGLEFLIYFQGNSAPDKSGLPSDRFSAERTGGSVSTLTIQRTQQEDSAVYLCASSPWVSSEAFFGQGTRLTVV.

V is TRBV6-5 and J is TRBJ2-5; D is unresolved. This CDR3 is 11 amino acids long. From germline, CDR1 is MNHEY and CDR2 SVGAGI. Trimming shortened V by 7 bases and J by 5 bases, and 8 bases separated the two germline ends. As DNA, the CDR3 is TGTGCCAGCACGGGCGTCGAGACCCAGTACTTC. Its protein is CASTGVETQYF.

V is TRBV7-3 and J is TRBJ1-6; perhaps TRBD1 as D (5 bases). The germline V and J ends were trimmed by 5 bases and 7 bases, with 12 bases remaining between them. The V gene's germline CDR1 is SGHTA and CDR2 FQGTGA. The CDR3 sequence is 14 residues long. The CDR3 is CASSAEGANSPLHF. The CDR3 nucleotides read TGTGCCAGCAGCGCAGAAGGGGCCAATTCACCCCTCCACTTT.

The gene calls are TRBV5-1 and TRBJ2-5, with D tentatively TRBD2 (5 bases). Germline CDR1 is SGHRS and CDR2 is YFSETQ. The CDR3 extends over 15 amino acids. The V and J ends lost 0 bases and 5 bases respectively, with 14 bases between them. The CDR3 DNA reads TGCGCCAGCAGCTTGGCTCACTCCCGAGGGGAGACCCAGTACTTC. It specifies CASSLAHSRGETQYF.

The V gene is TRBV7-8, the J gene TRBJ2-3; TRBD2 matches at 12 bases. V gave up 2 bases and J gave up 4 bases; unmatched junction bases: 7. Germline V gene lookup returns CDR1 SGHVS and CDR2 FQNEAQ. The CDR3 is 17 amino acids. CDR3: CASSLSLAGGPSDTQYF. The CDR3 DNA follows: TGTGCCAGCAGCTTATCTCTAGCGGGAGGGCCCTCAGATACGCAGTATTTT.

On this clone itself: The junction departs from the called germline gene at one end, perhaps through a read error. The V and J genes are TRBV2 and TRBJ2-3; no definite D call. CDR3 length equals 13 residues. In germline, CDR1 is SNHLY, CDR2 FYNNEI. The CDR3 reads CLWTGEAQNTQYF. CDR3 in DNA: TGCCTATGGACGGGCGAGGCACAGAATACGCAGTATTTT.

This chain links TRBV4-3 with TRBJ2-3, with D unresolved. Between the trimmed V and J ends, which lost 0 bases and 2 bases, there was a span of 9 bases. Germline V CDR1 and CDR2: LGHNA, YSLEER. The CDR3 extends over 15 amino acids. CDR3 amino acids: CASSQDLGFTDTQYF. As DNA, the CDR3 is TGCGCCAGCAGCCAAGACTTAGGCTTCACAGATACGCAGTATTTT.

The chain is built from TRBV6-1 and TRBJ2-2; TRBD2 matches at 7 bases. V shed 4 bases and J 4 bases; nucleotides not matched to a gene: 9. Germline CDR1 reads MNHNS; CDR2 reads SASEGT. This CDR3 has 16 residues. CDR3 sequence: CASSAEAGRATGELFF. The DNA of the CDR3 is TGTGCCAGCAGTGCCGAGGCAGGGAGGGCCACCGGGGAGCTGTTTTTT.

CDR3: CASSSYATDTQYF. CDR3 nucleotide sequence: TGTGCCAGCAGCTCATACGCTACGGATACGCAGTATTTT. J is TRBJ2-3 and V is TRBV5-4; D is ambiguous. This CDR3 has 13 amino acids. Germline V gene sequence: CDR1 SGHNT, CDR2 YYREEE (reference sequence). V was cut by 3 bases and J by 6 bases, with 11 bases left in between.

J is TRBJ1-1 and V is TRBV5-4; D uncertain. Trimming took off 10 bases at V and 4 bases at J, with 17 bases between the two ends. Germline CDR1 is SGHNT and CDR2 is YYREEE (reference sequence). This CDR3 comprises 13 residues. The CDR3 DNA sequence: TGTGCCCATGACTGCGGGAGATGCACTGAAGCTTTCTTT. Protein sequence: CAHDCGRCTEAFF.

Concerning this clone: This may be a read error: a much more frequent sequence differs by one nucleotide. Other nucleotide sequences in the sample specify the same CDR3. In DNA, the CDR3 is TGTGCCAGCAGTTACTCGGGTAGCAATCAGCCCCAGCATTTT. This encodes CASSYSGSNQPQHF. The J gene is TRBJ1-5, the V gene TRBV6-5; the D is unclear. Per germline, CDR1 MNHEY and CDR2 SVGAGI. The CDR3 spans 14 residues. V was clipped by 0 bases and J by 0 bases, with 3 bases between them.

This chain links TRBV29-1 with TRBJ2-3; D is perhaps TRBD2 (5 bases). The V end lost 6 bases, the J end lost 2 bases, and 12 bases lay between the germline ends. Germline assignment: CDR1 SQVTM and CDR2 ANQGSEA. This CDR3 has 13 amino acids. The DNA for the CDR3 is TGCAGCGTGAAGGCCGGACTCACAGATACGCAGTATTTT. Translated, it gives CSVKAGLTDTQYF.

V usage is TRBV27 and J usage is TRBJ1-5; D gene unclear. The CDR3 sequence is 15 residues long. Germline CDR1 and CDR2: MNHEY and SMNVEV (reference sequence). V lost 2 bases, J lost 0 bases, and 8 bases lay in between. The CDR3 is CASSLLSYSNQPQHF. The DNA for the CDR3 is TGTGCCAGCAGTTTACTTAGTTATAGCAATCAGCCCCAGCATTTT.

Here the CDR3 reads CASSLSAGKGQPQHF. DNA of the CDR3: TGTGCCAGCAGTTTATCGGCAGGGAAGGGTCAGCCCCAGCATTTT. The J gene is TRBJ1-5, the V gene TRBV28, with D possibly matching TRBD1 (5 bases). Germline CDR1 and CDR2: MDHEN and SYDVKM. The CDR3 is 15 amino acids. V dropped 1 base and J dropped 6 bases, with 13 bases sitting between them. Variable domain in full (rest from reference TRBV28 and TRBJ1-5): DVKVTQSSRYLVKRTGEKVFLECVQDMDHENMFWYRQDPGLGLRLIYFSYDVKMKEKGDIPEGYSVSREKKERFSLILESASTNQTSMYLCASSLSAGKGQPQHFGDGTRLSIL.

The chain uses TRBV21-1 and TRBJ2-7; whether TRBD2, the table's D call, matches the DNA was not checked. TRBV21-1 is a pseudogene segment. The CDR3 spans 16 residues. The CDR3 region is CASSKFCLAYPYEQYF. CDR3 nucleotide sequence: TGTGCCAGCAGCAAATTCTGCCTAGCGTATCCCTACGAGCAGTACTTC.

Here the CDR3 DNA reads TGTGCCAGCTCACCATTCGACAGCTCGAACACTGAAGCTTTCTTT. Residues: CASSPFDSSNTEAFF. The J gene is TRBJ1-1, the V gene TRBV18, with a tentative D call TRBD1 (5 bases). Trimming stripped 2 bases from V and 1 base from J, with 11 bases between. CDR1 is KGHSH, CDR2 LQKENI, per germline. The CDR3 runs to 15 residues. The whole variable domain, remainder taken from reference TRBV18 and TRBJ1-1, is NAGVMQNPRHLVRRRGQEARLRCSPMKGHSHVYWYRQLPEEGLKFMVYLQKENIIDESGMPKERFSAEFPKEGPSILRIQQVVRGDSAAYFCASSPFDSSNTEAFFGQGTRLTVV.

The rearrangement uses TRBV2 and TRBJ1-1; D is unclear. V was cut by 7 bases and J by 5 bases, with 14 bases left in between. Germline V gene data show CDR1 as SNHLY and CDR2 as FYNNEI. This CDR3 has 13 residues. The DNA of the CDR3 is TGTGCCAGCAATTGGTTCTTGGGGACTGAAGCTTTCTTT. It encodes CASNWFLGTEAFF.

Concerning this clone itself: This CDR3 is also generated by other DNA sequences in the sample. The rearrangement links TRBV9 to TRBJ1-2; TRBD1 aligns across 10 bases. CDR3 size: 14 residues. Germline CDR1 and CDR2: SGDLS and YYNGEE. J was trimmed by 5 bases and V by 3 bases; bases with no gene match: 4. The CDR3 nucleotides are TGTGCCAGCAGCGCAGGGACAGGGGTGTATGGCTACACCTTC. Translating it yields CASSAGTGVYGYTF.